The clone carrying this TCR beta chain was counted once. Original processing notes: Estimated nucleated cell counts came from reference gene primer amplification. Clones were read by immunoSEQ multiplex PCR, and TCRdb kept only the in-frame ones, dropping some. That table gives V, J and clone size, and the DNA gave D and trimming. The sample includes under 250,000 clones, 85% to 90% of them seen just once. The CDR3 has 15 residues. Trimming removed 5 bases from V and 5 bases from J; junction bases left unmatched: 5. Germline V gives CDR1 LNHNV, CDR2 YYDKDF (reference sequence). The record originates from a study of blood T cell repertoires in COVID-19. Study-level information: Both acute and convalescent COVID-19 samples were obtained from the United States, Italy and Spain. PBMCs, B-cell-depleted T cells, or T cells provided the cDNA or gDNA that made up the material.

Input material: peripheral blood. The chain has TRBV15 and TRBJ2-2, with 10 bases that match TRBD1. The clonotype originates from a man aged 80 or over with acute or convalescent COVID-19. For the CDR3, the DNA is TGTGCCACCAGCGACAGGGGGCGAGTGACCGGGGAGCTGTTTTTT. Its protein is CATSDRGRVTGELFF.